This T cell receptor beta chain was identified during a study of blood T cell repertoires in COVID-19. Background on the study: COVID-19 samples, acute and convalescent, were from the United States, Italy and Spain. Sources were T cells, B-cell-depleted T cells, or PBMCs; the material itself was cDNA or gDNA.

Trimming removed 2 bases at V and 4 bases at J, with 14 bases between. The CDR3 is 15 amino acids. From germline, CDR1 is SGHRS and CDR2 YFSETQ. Original data processing: By means of reference gene primer amplification, nucleated cell counts were estimated. TCRdb's copy holds only in-frame clones and misses some; the assay was immunoSEQ multiplex PCR. Clonal size and the V and J genes are those of that table, whereas D and trimming came from the DNA. Among about 150,000 clones listed, about 80% were seen once. The chain links TRBV5-1 to TRBJ2-3; D possibly corresponds to TRBD1 (5 bases). This clonotype was sampled from a man aged 50-60 years with acute or convalescent COVID-19. The material sequenced was peripheral blood. The CDR3 coding sequence is TGCGCCAGCAGCTTCCAAGGGGTCGGGTCAGATACGCAGTATTTT. It translates to CASSFQGVGSDTQYF.